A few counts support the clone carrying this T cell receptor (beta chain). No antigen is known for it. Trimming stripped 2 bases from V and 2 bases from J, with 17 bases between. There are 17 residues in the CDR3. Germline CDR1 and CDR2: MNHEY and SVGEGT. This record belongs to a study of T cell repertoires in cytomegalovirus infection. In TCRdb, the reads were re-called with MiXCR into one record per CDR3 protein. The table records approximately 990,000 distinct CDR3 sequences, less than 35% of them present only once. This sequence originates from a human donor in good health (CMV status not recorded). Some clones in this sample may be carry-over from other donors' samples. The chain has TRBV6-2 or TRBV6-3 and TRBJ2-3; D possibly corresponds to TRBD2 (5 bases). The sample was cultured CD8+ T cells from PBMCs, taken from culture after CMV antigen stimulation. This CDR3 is CASSYEWSGEFTDTQYF. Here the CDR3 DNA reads TGTGCCAGCAGTTACGAGTGGTCCGGGGAGTTCACAGATACGCAGTATTTT.